This note documents a single T cell receptor (beta chain) sequence. This clonotype was recorded many times. Its recognized antigen is unknown. No much larger clonotype is one base removed from it; base qualities were not supplied. The data derive from a study of T-cell memory formation after mild COVID-19 (dated by TCRdb to the early 2020s). General notes on the study: TCR sequence clusters from the two donors were largely donor specific. In a couple of donors, T-cell clones that expanded and contracted after mild COVID-19 were followed by sequencing TCRalpha and TCRbeta repertoires longitudinally. The cohort comprised two young, previously healthy adult volunteers, one female and one male.

Study-wide findings and limitations: Contracting CD4+ clones turned up mainly in the CM and EM memory subsets, whereas EMRA was where CD8+ clones were enriched. Clones contracting from day 15 to 85 had balanced CD4/CD8 phenotypes, while a second wave expanding from day 15 to 37 was biased towards CD4+. Only a couple of mild cases were covered in the study, and larger cohorts including severe cases with pre-infection samples were considered necessary. The second-wave clones that peaked on day 37 were not confirmed to be SARS-CoV-2 specific. Some responding clones were found in pre-infection memory, which suggests that pre-existing cross-reactive memory T cells took part in the SARS-CoV-2 response.

Sequencing was performed on an Illumina NovaSeq 6000. TCRalpha and TCRbeta cDNA libraries were constructed by 5'RACE with constant-segment primers, with sample barcodes and unique molecular identifiers being introduced. Trizol reagent was used to extract RNA from every sample. Amplification of the libraries took two PCR steps, and the second step added a second sample barcode plus Illumina TruSeq adapters. Libraries were sequenced on an Illumina NovaSeq with 2 x 150 bp paired-end reads. Turning to the authors' computational methods: Reads were demultiplexed and collapsed into UMI-guided consensus sequences with migec v1.2.7. Using mixcr v2.1.11, UMI consensuses were aligned to TRA and TRB V and J templates and then assembled into clonotypes. Expanded or contracted clonotypes were those called significant by both edgeR and NoisET, with noise models trained on biological replicates. For edgeR calls, the cutoffs were a false discovery rate-adjusted p below 0.01 and a log2 fold-change threshold of 1. PCA with hierarchical clustering of max-normalized trajectories of the 1000 most abundant clonotypes was used as exploratory dynamics analysis. Separately sequenced CD4+ and CD8+ repertoires were used to assign a CD4 or CD8 phenotype to each responding clone. In-frame beta chains were kept once TCRdb had trimmed the public reads at Q25 with fastp and called clones with MiXCR. Duplicate CDR3 protein sequences are folded into a single record with the most common DNA and genes. The V and J calls were determined by TCRdb, not by the authors. Across this sample there are approximately 150,000 distinct CDR3 sequences, with approximately 21% seen only once. The ten largest clonotypes hold 2% to 2.5% of the sample.

According to the germline V gene (reference sequence), CDR1 reads MNHNY and CDR2 reads SVGAGI. Relative to germline, V is missing 2 bases and J is missing 2 bases, with 5 bases of the junction outside any gene match. The CDR3 contains 15 residues, cysteine and phenylalanine counted. The CDR3 DNA has 45 bases and is translated from base 1. Ficoll-Paque density gradient centrifugation was the method used to isolate PBMCs. Sequenced sample: PBMCs or a T cell subset sorted from them (not recorded which). This sequence uses TRBV6-6 and TRBJ2-5; TRBD2 fits 7 bases in the junction. This sequence originates from an adult woman who had mild COVID-19 (a few samples of this study predate the infection). The sample titles of this study are shuffled in the database, so cell type and time point are left out; the donor was told from shared clones. The nucleotides read TGTGCCAGCAGTTACGCCGGGACTAATCAAGAGACCCAGTACTTC. This encodes CASSYAGTNQETQYF.